The source of this TCR beta chain is a study of radiotherapy plus CTLA-4 blockade in lung cancer. The CDR3 is 14 residues long. V lost 5 bases and J lost 8; bases outside the gene matches: 6. Germline V gene data show CDR1 as MNHEY and CDR2 as SVGAGI. Broader study findings: TCR clones of tumor origin grew in blood after radiotherapy plus ipilimumab.

Measured with immunoSEQ multiplex PCR; TCRdb has only the in-frame clones, and not every one. Of about 53,000 clones listed, 84% were seen once; the top ten hold approximately 4.8%. This clone was seen once. The antigen is undetermined. V usage is TRBV6-5 and J usage is TRBJ2-1; 10 positions agree with TRBD2. The sequence derives from a human donor with non-small cell lung cancer whose response to radiotherapy plus ipilimumab could not be evaluated. Sequencing was performed on peripheral blood, taken from a patient treated with radiotherapy plus ipilimumab. The CDR3 coding sequence is TGTGCCAGCAGTGCAGCGGGAGGGAGTCATGAGCAGTTCTTC. This sequence encodes CASSAAGGSHEQFF.